This T cell receptor (beta chain) was recorded in a study of shared clonotypes between healthy human individuals. Study-wide findings and caveats: Generation probabilities of non-shared clonotypes were lower (relative to those shared by all four donors).

The CDR3 totals 12 residues. Germline values: CDR1 MNHEY, CDR2 SMNVEV (reference sequence). V lost 4 bases to trimming and J lost 6 bases; unmatched junction nucleotides: 3. About this clone: Its antigen is currently unknown.

Assay: immunoSEQ multiplex PCR; the TCRdb copy retains only in-frame clones and omits some. The table includes approximately 2,200,000 clones, roughly 91% detected once. The naive CD8 fraction comprised CD45RO-negative cells positively selected for CCR7 and excluded terminally differentiated effector memory CD45RA+ cells. The source material was naive CD8+ T cells from PBMCs. This rearrangement joins TRBV27 to TRBJ2-7; 7 nucleotides agree with TRBD2. This receptor was taken from a man aged 18 to 30 in good health. Some clones in this sample may be carry-over from other donors' samples. The CDR3 DNA reads TGTGCCAGCAGTTGGGGAGGGGTCGAGCAGTACTTC. Encoded protein: CASSWGGVEQYF.